This TCR beta chain was found in a study of beta chain features in type 1 diabetes. Every bit of the isolated RNA underwent reverse transcription, so sequencing read expressed TCRB transcripts. Produced via immunoSEQ multiplex PCR; TCRdb's table is partial and in-frame only. Altogether about 320,000 clones are present, around 15% being singletons, with the ten largest covering 6.7%. The CDR3 has 14 amino acids. CDR1 MNHEY and CDR2 SMNVEV come from the germline V gene (reference sequence). V shed 5 bases and J shed 5 bases, with 15 bases lying between them. This clone was counted ten times or more. The chain has TRBV27 and TRBJ2-5; D not resolved. The clonotype was recovered from a man aged 30-40 years in good health. The sample was central memory CD4+ T cells from blood. CDR3: CASSARTVRETQYF. The CDR3 DNA reads TGTGCCAGCAGTGCCCGGACGGTCCGGGAGACCCAGTACTTC.